Below, one T cell receptor beta chain is given with its context. Its antigen is currently unknown. The data originate from a study of CD8 T cells in ankylosing spondylitis. With V trimmed by 4 bases and J by 13 bases, 6 bases remained unmatched. Germline V CDR1 and CDR2: SGHTA, FQGNSA. The CDR3 sequence is 13 residues long. The study, taken as a whole, reports: CD8+ by phenotype, disease-linked clones were relatively rare in peripheral blood. Previous work reported some of these motif variants in the synovial fluid and blood of reactive arthritis. Disease-associated clones were reportedly significantly overrepresented in matched ankylosing spondylitis synovial fluid. What appeared characteristic of ankylosing spondylitis blood was a TCR beta motif of eight highly homologous variants.

By quantitative 5'-RACE with molecular barcodes, the TCR beta libraries were made. MiXCR was run by TCRdb on the 5' RACE reads, yielding one entry per CDR3 protein. The repertoire holds about 700,000 distinct CDR3 sequences, with 15% to 20% as singletons. The V gene is TRBV7-2, the J gene TRBJ2-1; 11 positions agree with TRBD2. The sequencing sample was made of blood, either unsorted or a sorted T cell fraction (not recorded which). This sequence originates from a male donor with ankylosing spondylitis. CDR3 coding DNA: TGTGCCAGCAGCTCATGGACTAGCGGGCCCCAGTTCTTC. It is translated as CASSSWTSGPQFF.